Below are 20 T cell receptor beta chains sequenced from a single sample in a study of T cells in Graves' hyperthyroidism and ophthalmopathy. RNA transcripts served as the template for amplifying TCR beta CDR3 regions. RT-PCR in the first round (using the HTBI primer set) targeted the TCR CDR3. One entry per CDR3 protein results from TCRdb running MiXCR on the multiplex PCR reads. The sample carries about 640,000 distinct CDR3 sequences, under 25% recorded once. Specimen: blood. The receptors were gathered from a young man with Graves' ophthalmopathy.

V gene TRBV6-2 or TRBV6-3 combines with J gene TRBJ2-1; TRBD2 aligns across 9 bases. The CDR3 is 14 amino acids. The ends lost 7 bases at V and 5 bases at J; junction bases unmatched: 6. CDR1 is MNHEY and CDR2 is SVGEGT in the germline V gene. The DNA of the CDR3 is TGTGCCAGCACCAGACTAGCGGCAAACAATGAGCAGTTCTTC. Protein product: CASTRLAANNEQFF.

This rearrangement joins TRBV7-9 to TRBJ2-3, with 10 bases that match TRBD2. J lost 2 bases, V lost 1 base, and 9 bases had no gene match. This CDR3 has 18 residues. Germline V gives CDR1 SEHNR, CDR2 FQNEAQ (reference sequence). CDR3: CASSLDLRLAGDTDTQYF. The CDR3 DNA sequence: TGTGCCAGCAGCTTAGATCTCCGGCTAGCGGGGGACACAGATACGCAGTATTTT.

The rearrangement links TRBV28 to TRBJ2-7; 10 bases are shared with TRBD1. Germline-derived CDR1 and CDR2 are MDHEN and SYDVKM. The junction had 11 bases not matched to a gene; V was cut back by 8 bases and J by 1 base. The CDR3 length is 16 residues. The CDR3 spells CASGSTGTGESYEQYF. CDR3 sequence (DNA): TGTGCCAGCGGTTCCACCGGGACAGGGGAATCCTACGAGCAGTACTTC. Looking up the rest from reference TRBV28 and TRBJ2-7 gives the full variable domain: DVKVTQSSRYLVKRTGEKVFLECVQDMDHENMFWYRQDPGLGLRLIYFSYDVKMKEKGDIPEGYSVSREKKERFSLILESASTNQTSMYLCASGSTGTGESYEQYFGPGTRLTVT.

Worth noting for this clonotype: A read error may explain this, as a much larger clone is one base away. The V and J genes are TRBV12-5 and TRBJ2-5; D gene uncertain. V was cut by 2 bases and J by 3 bases, with 10 bases left in between. This CDR3 is built from 14 residues. Germline values: CDR1 LGHNT, CDR2 FRNRAP. CDR3 nucleotides: TGTGCTAGTGGTTTGCCTCCGCGCGAAGAGACCCAGTACTTC. Its translation is CASGLPPREETQYF.

This clonotype was recorded many times. The chain employs TRBV30 and TRBJ1-2; 9 bases are a match to TRBD1. Germline assignment: CDR1 GTSNPN and CDR2 SVGIG (reference sequence). V was pared by 1 base and J by 6 bases, with 15 bases of the junction left unmatched. The length of the CDR3 is 17 residues. The CDR3 DNA reads TGTGCCTGGAGTGCACAACCCATGGGACAGGGACGACATGGCTACACCTTC. Protein product: CAWSAQPMGQGRHGYTF.

This clonotype has just a few counts. The CDR3 reads CASSTDRGNSPLHF. The CDR3 coding sequence is TGTGCCAGCAGTACAGACAGGGGTAATTCACCCCTCCACTTT. The chain carries TRBV2 and TRBJ1-6; 8 bases agree with TRBD1. Germline V gene lookup returns CDR1 SNHLY and CDR2 FYNNEI. This CDR3 comprises 14 residues. Trimming removed 5 bases from V and 6 bases from J; junction bases left unmatched: 3.

To note about this clonotype: One base away lies a much larger clone, so this may be a sequencing read error. The chain employs TRBV6-2 or TRBV6-3 and TRBJ2-7; D not certain. The CDR3 sequence is 14 residues long. Germline CDR1 MNHEY, CDR2 SVGEGT. The CDR3 protein is CASSSAGRSYEQHF. For the CDR3, the DNA is TGTGCCAGCAGTTCCGCTGGACGGAGCTACGAGCAGCACTTC.

This clonotype came up a few times. The chain carries TRBV3-1 and TRBJ2-2, with 9 positions matching TRBD1. This CDR3 region has 16 residues. V trimming: 0 bases; J trimming: 5 bases; junction bases outside the gene matches: 4. Per the germline V gene, CDR1 is LGHDT and CDR2 is YNNKEL (reference sequence). CDR3 sequence: CASSQEWDRDTGELFF. DNA of the CDR3: TGTGCCAGCAGCCAAGAATGGGACAGGGATACCGGGGAGCTGTTTTTT. Filled out from reference TRBV3-1 and TRBJ2-2, the complete variable domain reads DTAVSQTPKYLVTQMGNDKSIKCEQNLGHDTMYWYKQDSKKFLKIMFSYNNKELIINETVPNRFSPKSPDKAHLNLHINSLELGDSAVYFCASSQEWDRDTGELFFGEGSRLTVL.

This sequence joins TRBV4-1 and TRBJ1-3; tentative D call: TRBD1 (5 bases). The V and J ends lost 1 base and 3 bases respectively, with 10 bases between them. The germline CDR1 and CDR2 sequences are MGHRA and YSYEKL. This CDR3 region has 15 residues. The CDR3 DNA sequence: TGCGCCAGCAGCCAAGGTGACAGACTTGGAAACACCATATATTTT. Translating gives CASSQGDRLGNTIYF.

The rearrangement joins TRBV11-2 to TRBJ1-6; D unresolved. CDR3 length: 17 amino acids. CDR1 is SGHAT, CDR2 FQNNGV, per germline. Trimming shortened V by 1 base and J by 5 bases, and 15 bases separated the two germline ends. CDR3 sequence reads: CASSLVLRGTDNSPLHF. CDR3 DNA sequence: TGTGCCAGCAGCTTAGTTTTACGGGGAACGGATAATTCACCCCTCCACTTT.

This clonotype showed up just a few times. The V gene is TRBV14, the J gene TRBJ2-7; maybe TRBD1 (5 bases). The CDR3 totals 16 residues. Trimming stripped 4 bases from V and 5 bases from J, with 21 bases between. CDR1 and CDR2 (germline): SGHDN, FVKESK. The CDR3 DNA sequence: TGTGCCAGCAGCCCCCTAAACAGGTGGCCATTTAACGAGCAGTACTTC. This codes for CASSPLNRWPFNEQYF.

This clonotype was counted a few times. For the CDR3, the DNA is TGTGCCAGCAGTTCCACTGGGGCTGGGGACACTGAAGCTTTCTTT. Amino acids: CASSSTGAGDTEAFF. J is TRBJ1-1 and V is TRBV28; a weak D match, TRBD1 (5 bases). The CDR3 is 15 amino acids. V was clipped by 4 bases and J by 3 bases, with 15 bases between them. Germline lookup yields CDR1 MDHEN and CDR2 SYDVKM.

This chain links TRBV7-8 with TRBJ2-7; 7 bases match TRBD1. V trimming: 7 bases; J trimming: 3 bases; junction bases outside the gene matches: 9. The germline V gene encodes CDR1 SGHVS and CDR2 FQNEAQ. The CDR3 totals 14 residues. CDR3 in DNA: TGTGCCAGCACCGGGGACAGCGCCAACTACGAGCAGTACTTC. Encoded protein: CASTGDSANYEQYF.

This clonotype was observed many times. The CDR3 is CASSFDRAYEQYF. Here the CDR3 DNA reads TGTGCCAGCAGTTTTGACAGGGCCTACGAGCAGTACTTC. This chain connects TRBV6-1 to TRBJ2-7; 7 nucleotides line up with TRBD1. In germline, CDR1 is MNHNS, CDR2 SASEGT. V shed 5 bases and J 2 bases; nucleotides not matched to a gene: 3. CDR3 length: 13 residues.

This clonotype was seen ten or more times. The V call is TRBV3-1, the J call TRBJ2-5; D possibly corresponds to TRBD2 (5 bases). This CDR3 comprises 18 residues. Germline V gene data show CDR1 as LGHDT and CDR2 as YNNKEL (reference sequence). V was pared by 3 bases and J by 5 bases, with 25 bases between. The CDR3 protein is CASSHGVGEGTFRETQYF. In DNA form, the CDR3 reads TGTGCCAGCAGCCATGGAGTGGGAGAGGGAACCTTCCGGGAGACCCAGTACTTC.

This clonotype has a count of ten or more. An end of the junction does not agree with germline; a read error may underlie this. The chain recombines TRBV28 with TRBJ1-5; D unclear. Germline loops: CDR1 MDHEN, CDR2 SYDVKM. The CDR3 is 12 amino acids. The CDR3 coding sequence is TGTGCCAGCAGCTTATTCAATCAGCCCCAGCATTTT. It encodes CASSLFNQPQHF.

This clonotype occurred many times. V usage is TRBV30 and J usage is TRBJ1-3; D is unclear. This CDR3 comprises 14 residues. Trimming cost V 4 bases and J 0 bases, with 10 bases left between them. Germline lookup yields CDR1 GTSNPN and CDR2 SVGIG (reference sequence). The CDR3 loop reads CAWKGASSGNTIYF. In DNA, the CDR3 is TGTGCCTGGAAAGGCGCAAGCTCTGGAAACACCATATATTTT.

This clonotype was observed a handful of times. This chain joins TRBV10-3 and TRBJ2-5, with D perhaps TRBD1 (6 bases). The V end lost 8 bases, the J end lost 3 bases, and 10 bases lay between the germline ends. The CDR3 consists of 12 residues. CDR1 and CDR2 (germline): ENHRY, SYGVKD. The CDR3 bases are TGTGCCATCGCCGGGACAAAAGAGACCCAGTACTTC. Amino acid sequence: CAIAGTKETQYF.

This clonotype was seen more than once but under ten times. The rearrangement uses TRBV29-1 and TRBJ1-1, with D maybe TRBD1 (6 bases). V gave up 5 bases and J gave up 3 bases, with 13 bases separating them. The CDR3 contains 13 residues. The V gene's germline CDR1 is SQVTM and CDR2 ANQGSEA. CDR3 loop: CSVLQGTYTEAFF. Here the CDR3 DNA reads TGCAGCGTTTTACAGGGTACGTACACTGAAGCTTTCTTT. The whole variable domain, remainder taken from reference TRBV29-1 and TRBJ1-1, is SAVISQKPSRDICQRGTSLTIQCQVDSQVTMMFWYRQQPGQSLTLIATANQGSEATYESGFVIDKFPISRPNLTFSTLTVSNMSPEDSSIYLCSVLQGTYTEAFFGQGTRLTVV.

This clonotype was counted at least ten times. The chain uses TRBV28 and TRBJ1-1; 8 nucleotides match TRBD1. Germline lookup yields CDR1 MDHEN and CDR2 SYDVKM. J lost 10 bases, V lost 5 bases, and 9 bases had no gene match. The length of the CDR3 is 13 residues. The CDR3 spells CASSPDRGGGAFF. The CDR3 DNA sequence: TGTGCCAGCAGTCCCGACAGGGGAGGGGGAGCTTTCTTT.